Listed here are 28 T cell receptor beta chains from one sample, sequenced in a study of T-cell memory formation after mild COVID-19. TCRdb reprocessed the 5' RACE reads with MiXCR, giving one entry per CDR3 protein. Of roughly 600,000 distinct CDR3 sequences listed, roughly 17% are singletons. Specimen: PBMCs or a T cell subset sorted from them (not recorded which). These receptors were obtained from an adult woman who had mild COVID-19 (a few samples of this study predate the infection). Cell type and time point are not known.

This clonotype was counted only a few times. V and J are TRBV11-2 and TRBJ2-1; 9 bases line up with TRBD2. The CDR3 consists of 15 residues. In germline, CDR1 is SGHAT, CDR2 FQNNGV. Trimming cost V 4 bases and J 7 bases; bases outside gene matches: 8. CDR3: CASSYSGSWTNEQFF. The CDR3 nucleotides read TGTGCCAGCAGCTATAGCGGGAGTTGGACGAATGAGCAGTTCTTC. Based on the CDR3 plus reference TRBV11-2 and TRBJ2-1, the full variable domain is EAGVAQSPRYKIIEKRQSVAFWCNPISGHATLYWYQQILGQGPKLLIQFQNNGVVDDSQLPKDRFSAERLKGVDSTLKIQPAKLEDSAVYLCASSYSGSWTNEQFFGPGTRLTVL.

The V and J genes are TRBV20-1 and TRBJ2-2; maybe TRBD1 (5 bases). V was trimmed by 6 bases and J by 3 bases, leaving 11 bases between them. Germline CDR1 is DFQATT and CDR2 is SNEGSKA (reference sequence). This CDR3 region has 13 residues. The DNA for the CDR3 is TGCAGTGCGGCGACAGTATACACCGGGGAGCTGTTTTTT. Translation: CSAATVYTGELFF.

A single count supports this clonotype. The J gene is TRBJ2-1, the V gene TRBV6-1; D unclear. This CDR3 has 14 residues. The ends were cut back, 1 base at V and 7 bases at J, with 11 bases in the middle. Germline V gene sequence: CDR1 MNHNS, CDR2 SASEGT. The CDR3 loop reads CASSEGFGDNEQFF. Written as DNA, the CDR3 is TGTGCCAGCAGTGAAGGCTTCGGTGATAATGAGCAGTTCTTC.

The chain is built from TRBV6-5 and TRBJ2-1; D remains unclear. V was shortened by 0 bases and J by 6 bases, with 6 bases between the two germline ends. The CDR3 consists of 13 residues. The germline V gene has CDR1 MNHEY and CDR2 SVGAGI. DNA of the CDR3: TGTGCCAGCAGTTACTCGGGCTTCAATGAGCAGTTCTTC. Translated: CASSYSGFNEQFF.

This clonotype was observed a handful of times. The chain links TRBV7-3 to TRBJ2-1, with TRBD2 matching 8 bases. The V gene's germline CDR1 is SGHTA and CDR2 FQGTGA. V lost 3 bases, J lost 8 bases, and 12 bases stayed unmatched. The CDR3 sequence is 16 residues long. CDR3 amino acids: CASSLGGRLYRDEQFF. In DNA form, the CDR3 reads TGTGCCAGCAGCTTGGGCGGGAGGCTATATAGGGATGAGCAGTTCTTC.

This clonotype has just a few counts. The genes are TRBV27 and TRBJ2-2; 9 bases line up with TRBD1. The CDR3 loop spans 17 amino acids. Germline V gene data show CDR1 as MNHEY and CDR2 as SMNVEV (reference sequence). Trimming removed 2 bases from V and 3 bases from J; junction bases left unmatched: 7. The CDR3 sequence: CASSLVLGTGYTGELFF. DNA of the CDR3: TGTGCCAGCAGTTTAGTCCTCGGGACAGGGTACACCGGGGAGCTGTTTTTT.

This clonotype has only a few counts. This chain links TRBV20-1 with TRBJ2-1; the match to TRBD1 covers 7 bases. Trimming took 5 bases from V and 8 from J; bases not matched to a gene: 15. Germline V gene sequence: CDR1 DFQATT, CDR2 SNEGSKA (reference sequence). The CDR3 contains 15 residues. CDR3 nucleotides: TGCAGTGCTCCCGAGGCGGTGGACAGGAGGTATGAGCAGTTCTTC. Translation: CSAPEAVDRRYEQFF.

This clonotype was observed a few times. The CDR3 is CSARDSKNTEAFF. CDR3 nucleotides: TGCAGCGCCCGGGACAGCAAGAACACTGAAGCTTTCTTT. V and J are TRBV29-1 and TRBJ1-1; 7 positions match TRBD1. The CDR3 has 13 residues. V gave up 7 bases and J gave up 1 base; unmatched junction bases: 6. The germline gives CDR1 SQVTM, CDR2 ANQGSEA.

The rearrangement links TRBV3-2 to TRBJ2-3. TRBV3-2 is a known pseudogene. The CDR3 runs 18 residues. The CDR3 sequence: CASSQDLGPPMTTDTQYF. In nucleotides, the CDR3 is TGTGCCAGCAGCCAAGACTTGGGACCACCCATGACCACAGATACGCAGTATTTT.

This clonotype was detected only a few times. CDR3 bases: TGCGCCAGCAGCCAAGAAATTCCCCTAGCGGGAAGCGGTGAGACCCAGTACTTC. It is translated as CASSQEIPLAGSGETQYF. The chain joins TRBV4-1 to TRBJ2-5; the match to TRBD2 covers 9 bases. This CDR3 has 18 residues. CDR1 MGHRA and CDR2 YSYEKL come from the germline V gene. The V gene end was trimmed by 0 bases and the J gene end by 5 bases; junction bases not matched to a gene: 13.

This clonotype was detected ten times or more. J is TRBJ2-2 and V is TRBV12-3 or TRBV12-4, with 10 positions matching TRBD1. V lost 6 bases, J lost 3 bases, and 4 bases stayed unmatched. The length of the CDR3 is 15 residues. The CDR3 region has the DNA TGTGCCAGCAGCCCTGACAGGGGGCACACCGGGGAGCTGTTTTTT. This codes for CASSPDRGHTGELFF.

This clonotype was counted ten times or more. The V gene is TRBV6-5, the J gene TRBJ2-2; weak D call: TRBD1 (6 bases). V was shortened by 3 bases and J by 10 bases, with 24 bases between the two germline ends. Germline assignment: CDR1 MNHEY and CDR2 SVGAGI. CDR3 length: 17 residues. The CDR3 nucleotides are TGTGCCAGCAGTTATCTTTACAGGGTGCAGGGTGAGACGGAGCTGTTTTTT. This sequence encodes CASSYLYRVQGETELFF.

This clonotype was seen a few times. DNA for the CDR3: TGCAGTGCTAGAGGCCTAGCGGGGGTACTCGGCTCCTACAATGAGCAGTTCTTC. As protein: CSARGLAGVLGSYNEQFF. The chain combines TRBV20-1 with TRBJ2-1; 10 bases agree with TRBD2. The CDR3 has 18 amino acids. Germline CDR1 DFQATT, CDR2 SNEGSKA (reference sequence). Unmatched junction bases numbered 9, after V lost 1 base and J lost 0 bases.

In this sample, this clonotype turned up a few times. This chain joins TRBV25-1 and TRBJ1-2; 10 positions agree with TRBD1. The ends lost 8 bases at V and 7 bases at J; junction bases unmatched: 7. The CDR3 runs 13 residues. Germline V gives CDR1 MGHDK, CDR2 SYGVNS. CDR3 in DNA: TGTGCCAGCCATACCGGGACAGGGGCTGGCTACACCTTC. Translating gives CASHTGTGAGYTF.

A few counts support this clonotype. The V gene is TRBV10-3, the J gene TRBJ1-1, with 9 bases fitting TRBD1. This CDR3 has 16 residues. Germline CDR1 reads ENHRY; CDR2 reads SYGVKD. The V gene end was trimmed by 6 bases and the J gene end by 1 base; junction bases not matched to a gene: 9. The CDR3 DNA is TGTGCCATCAGCGCCGGGACAGGGAGGGGGAACACTGAAGCTTTCTTT. Amino acid sequence: CAISAGTGRGNTEAFF.

The V and J genes are TRBV15 and TRBJ2-7; perhaps TRBD1 as D (6 bases). This CDR3 contains 16 residues. Trimming stripped 0 bases from V and 0 bases from J, with 12 bases between. Germline lookup yields CDR1 LNHNV and CDR2 YYDKDF (reference sequence). The CDR3 DNA is TGTGCCACCAGCAGAGATCAAGGACAGAGCTCCTACGAGCAGTACTTC. Translated: CATSRDQGQSSYEQYF. Variable domain in full (rest from reference TRBV15 and TRBJ2-7): DAMVIQNPRYQVTQFGKPVTLSCSQTLNHNVMYWYQQKSSQAPKLLFHYYDKDFNNEADTPDNFQSRRPNTSFCFLDIRSPGLGDTAMYLCATSRDQGQSSYEQYFGPGTRLTVT.

This clonotype appeared a few times. V gene TRBV6-5 combines with J gene TRBJ2-4; D may be TRBD1 or TRBD2 (6 bases each). There are 13 residues in the CDR3. In germline, CDR1 is MNHEY, CDR2 SVGAGI. The V end was cut by 6 bases, the J end by 8 bases, with 14 bases between. CDR3 loop: CASRGTPSDIQYF. CDR3 nucleotides: TGTGCCAGCAGAGGGACACCTAGCGACATTCAGTACTTC.

This clonotype was counted between two and nine times. This rearrangement joins TRBV30 to TRBJ2-7; TRBD1 agrees at 8 bases. Germline V gene lookup returns CDR1 GTSNPN and CDR2 SVGIG (reference sequence). After removal of 5 bases from V and 7 bases from J, the junction contained 7 bases not matched to a gene. The CDR3 consists of 12 residues. Here the CDR3 DNA reads TGTGCCTGGGACAGGGGAACGCGGGAGCAGTACTTC. It yields the protein CAWDRGTREQYF.

The chain carries TRBV18 and TRBJ1-6; D possibly corresponds to TRBD1 (5 bases). Trimming took off 3 bases at V and 13 bases at J, with 16 bases between the two ends. Germline V CDR1 and CDR2: KGHSH, LQKENI. The CDR3 runs 14 residues. The CDR3 protein is CASSPNGHPGPLHF. In nucleotides, the CDR3 is TGTGCCAGCTCACCTAACGGACACCCCGGGCCCCTCCACTTT.

J is TRBJ2-5 and V is TRBV5-1, with a tentative D call TRBD1 (6 bases). V was cut by 1 base and J by 5 bases, with 12 bases left in between. Germline V lookup: CDR1 SGHRS, CDR2 YFSETQ. CDR3 length equals 14 residues. CDR3 region: CASSLSGQWETQYF. CDR3 sequence (DNA): TGCGCCAGCAGCTTGTCGGGACAATGGGAGACCCAGTACTTC.

The rearrangement uses TRBV6-5 and TRBJ2-1; D tentatively reads TRBD1 or TRBD2 (5 bases each). Per the germline V gene, CDR1 is MNHEY and CDR2 is SVGAGI. V lost 6 bases to trimming and J lost 8 bases, with 23 bases between them. This CDR3 is built from 16 residues. The CDR3 DNA follows: TGTGCCAGCAGCCTAAGTGGGGGAGTCCAAGGGGATGAGCAGTTCTTC. Its translation is CASSLSGGVQGDEQFF.

This clonotype appeared a few times. The chain joins TRBV18 to TRBJ2-1; D unresolved. Per the germline V gene, CDR1 is KGHSH and CDR2 is LQKENI. The CDR3 runs to 14 residues. V was cut by 0 bases and J by 2 bases, with 5 bases left in between. The CDR3 is CASSPPATYNEQFF. The CDR3 nucleotides read TGTGCCAGCTCACCACCGGCCACCTACAATGAGCAGTTCTTC.

The V gene is TRBV9, the J gene TRBJ2-1; no clear D. The CDR3 is made up of 13 amino acids. Germline CDR1 SGDLS, CDR2 YYNGEE. The V and J ends lost 2 bases and 9 bases respectively, with 12 bases between them. CDR3 in DNA: TGTGCCAGCAGCGTCAGCCCGACCGGTGAGCAGTTCTTC. Translating it yields CASSVSPTGEQFF.

This clonotype has ten or more counts. The chain combines TRBV20-1 with TRBJ2-1, with D tentatively TRBD1 or TRBD2 (6 bases each). V was cut by 8 bases and J by 0 bases, with 23 bases left in between. CDR1 is DFQATT, CDR2 SNEGSKA, per germline (reference sequence). The CDR3 runs 17 residues. CDR3 residues: CSPRDSGAVASYNEQFF. The CDR3 DNA is TGCAGTCCAAGGGACTCGGGGGCCGTTGCCTCCTACAATGAGCAGTTCTTC.

This clonotype has more than one count but fewer than ten. The V gene is TRBV15, the J gene TRBJ1-1, with D unresolved. CDR1 LNHNV and CDR2 YYDKDF come from the germline V gene (reference sequence). Trimming shortened V by 4 bases and J by 5 bases, and 11 bases separated the two germline ends. This CDR3 contains 13 residues. CDR3 sequence: CATSISRTTEAFF. As DNA, the CDR3 is TGTGCCACCAGCATCTCCAGGACTACTGAAGCTTTCTTT.

A few counts support this clonotype. The gene calls are TRBV10-3 and TRBJ2-5; 8 bases are shared with TRBD2. The CDR3 runs to 14 residues. Germline lookup yields CDR1 ENHRY and CDR2 SYGVKD. Trimming removed 3 bases from V and 4 bases from J; junction bases left unmatched: 4. Here the CDR3 reads CAISDQRGIETQYF. As DNA, the CDR3 is TGTGCCATCAGTGACCAGCGGGGGATAGAGACCCAGTACTTC.

The chain links TRBV4-1 to TRBJ1-1, with TRBD1 as a possible D gene (5 bases). Germline loops: CDR1 MGHRA, CDR2 YSYEKL. The CDR3 length is 15 residues. V was pared by 3 bases and J by 5 bases, with 16 bases between. CDR3 nucleotides: TGCGCCAGCAGCCACGTCAGGCAGGGTCAAACTGAAGCTTTCTTT. Translated, it gives CASSHVRQGQTEAFF.

This clonotype was observed a few times. The V gene is TRBV5-1, the J gene TRBJ2-7; TRBD1 or TRBD2 may be the D gene (6 bases each). The germline V gene has CDR1 SGHRS and CDR2 YFSETQ. Trimming cost V 0 bases and J 1 base, with 14 bases left between them. This CDR3 spans 16 amino acids. For the CDR3, the DNA is TGCGCCAGCAGCTTGGAAAGGTGGAGGGGGTCCTACGAGCAGTACTTC. Residues: CASSLERWRGSYEQYF.